This T cell receptor (beta chain) was found in a study of cytomegalovirus exposure and HLA in healthy donors. Study results and limitations: In vitro experiments confirmed that a few CMV-associated chains were specific for CMV antigens. There were some public TCRs occurring in many donors, but most TCR sequences were rare.

Separate from the approximately 670-subject first cohort, the approximately 120-subject validation cohort was the one that the donors belonged to. Remarks on this clone: No antigen is known for it.

V lost 5 bases to trimming and J lost 6 bases; unmatched junction nucleotides: 5. The germline gives CDR1 LNHDA, CDR2 SQIVND (reference sequence). The CDR3 covers 13 residues. The data were produced by immunoSEQ multiplex PCR, yet TCRdb's version contains in-frame clones alone and is incomplete. This table has around 150,000 clones, about 90% appearing once. The sequenced material came from PBMCs. This TCR was recovered from a woman under 30 in good health and CMV-seropositive. V gene TRBV19 combines with J gene TRBJ2-7; 9 bases align to TRBD1. The CDR3 is CASSSGQGSEQYF. Here the CDR3 DNA reads TGTGCCAGTAGTTCAGGACAGGGGTCCGAGCAGTACTTC.